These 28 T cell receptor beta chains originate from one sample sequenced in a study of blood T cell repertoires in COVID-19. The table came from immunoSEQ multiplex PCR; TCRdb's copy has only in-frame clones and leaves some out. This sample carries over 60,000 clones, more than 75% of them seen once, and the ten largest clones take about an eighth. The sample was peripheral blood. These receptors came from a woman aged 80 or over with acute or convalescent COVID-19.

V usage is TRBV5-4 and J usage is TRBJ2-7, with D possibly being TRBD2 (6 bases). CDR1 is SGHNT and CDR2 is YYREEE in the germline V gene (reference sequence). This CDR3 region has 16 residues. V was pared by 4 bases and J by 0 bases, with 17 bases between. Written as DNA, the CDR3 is TGTGCCAGCAGCCAGGGACTGGCCAGGAACTCCTACGAGCAGTACTTC. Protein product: CASSQGLARNSYEQYF.

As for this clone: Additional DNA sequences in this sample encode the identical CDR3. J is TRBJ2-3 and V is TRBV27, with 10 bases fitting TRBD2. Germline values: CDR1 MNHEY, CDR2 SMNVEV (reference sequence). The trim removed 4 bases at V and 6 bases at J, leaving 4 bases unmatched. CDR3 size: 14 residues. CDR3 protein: CASSSSGRADTQYF. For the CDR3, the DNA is TGTGCCAGCAGTTCAAGCGGGAGGGCGGATACGCAGTATTTT.

The DNA of the CDR3 is TGTGCCAGCAGTTTTAACTCCTTAACGAACACCGGGGAGCTGTTTTTT. Translating gives CASSFNSLTNTGELFF. This rearrangement joins TRBV27 to TRBJ2-2; D call uncertain. Deletions cut 3 bases from V and 0 bases from J, with 11 bases between. Germline loops: CDR1 MNHEY, CDR2 SMNVEV (reference sequence). This CDR3 spans 16 amino acids.

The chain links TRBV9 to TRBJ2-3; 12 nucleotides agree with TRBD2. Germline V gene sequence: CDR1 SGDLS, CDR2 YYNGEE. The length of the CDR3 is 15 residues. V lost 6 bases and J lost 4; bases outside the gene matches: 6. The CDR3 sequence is CASTLGLAGSDTQYF. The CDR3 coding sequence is TGTGCCAGCACATTGGGACTAGCGGGCTCAGATACGCAGTATTTT.

The CDR3 region has the DNA TGTGCCAGCAGTGAAGTGGGGGGACTAGCCTACGAGCAGTACTTC. It codes for CASSEVGGLAYEQYF. J is TRBJ2-7 and V is TRBV2; 8 bases agree with TRBD2. CDR1 and CDR2 from the germline V gene are SNHLY and FYNNEI. V dropped 1 base and J dropped 2; count of bases not matched to a gene: 4. CDR3 size: 15 residues.

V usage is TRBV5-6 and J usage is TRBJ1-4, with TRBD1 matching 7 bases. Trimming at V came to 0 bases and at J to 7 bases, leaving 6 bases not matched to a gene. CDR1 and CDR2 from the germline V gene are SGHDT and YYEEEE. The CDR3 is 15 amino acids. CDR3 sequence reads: CASSLARQGIEKLFF. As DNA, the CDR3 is TGTGCCAGCAGCTTGGCTCGACAGGGTATTGAAAAACTGTTTTTT.

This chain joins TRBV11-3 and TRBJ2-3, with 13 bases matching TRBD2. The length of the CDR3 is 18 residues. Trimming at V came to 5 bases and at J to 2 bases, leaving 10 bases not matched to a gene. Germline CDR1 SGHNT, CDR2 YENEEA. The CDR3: CASSLGTSGTAITDTQYF. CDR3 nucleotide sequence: TGTGCCAGCAGCCTTGGGACTAGCGGGACGGCCATCACAGATACGCAGTATTTT.

In DNA form, the CDR3 reads TGTGCCAGCAGCATCGGGACAGGCAATGAGCAGTTCTTC. As protein: CASSIGTGNEQFF. The chain couples TRBV5-4 to TRBJ2-1, with TRBD1 matching over 8 bases. The length of the CDR3 is 13 residues. Trimming took 4 bases from V and 6 from J; bases not matched to a gene: 3. Germline V CDR1 and CDR2: SGHNT, YYREEE (reference sequence).

For the CDR3, the DNA is TGCGCCAGCAGGGGGGACAGGGGGGGAGATCAGCCCCAGCATTTT. Translation gives CASRGDRGGDQPQHF. The rearrangement links TRBV10-1 to TRBJ1-5, with 11 positions matching TRBD1. The CDR3 is made up of 15 amino acids. The V and J ends lost 6 bases and 5 bases, in that order; junction bases with no gene match: 6. Germline V lookup: CDR1 WNHNN, CDR2 SYGVQD (reference sequence).

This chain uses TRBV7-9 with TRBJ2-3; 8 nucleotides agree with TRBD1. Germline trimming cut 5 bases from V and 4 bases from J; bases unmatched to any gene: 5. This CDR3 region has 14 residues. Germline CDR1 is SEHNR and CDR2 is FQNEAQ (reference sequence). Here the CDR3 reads CASSGRQGPDTQYF. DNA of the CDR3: TGTGCCAGCAGCGGCAGACAGGGGCCAGATACGCAGTATTTT.

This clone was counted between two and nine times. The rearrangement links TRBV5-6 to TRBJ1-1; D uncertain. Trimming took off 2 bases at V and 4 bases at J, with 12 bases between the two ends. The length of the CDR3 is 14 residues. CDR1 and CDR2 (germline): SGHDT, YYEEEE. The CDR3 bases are TGTGCCAGCAGCTTTACAGCAGGTTCCACTGAAGCTTTCTTT. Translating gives CASSFTAGSTEAFF.

CDR3 sequence (DNA): TGTGCCACTAAGGGGGGGGGCGACTACGAGCAGTACTTC. This gives the protein CATKGGGDYEQYF. The chain employs TRBV24-1 and TRBJ2-7, with D perhaps TRBD2 (7 bases). Deletions cut 10 bases from V and 3 bases from J, with 15 bases between. Per the germline V gene, CDR1 is KGHDR and CDR2 is SFDVKD. This CDR3 is built from 13 residues.

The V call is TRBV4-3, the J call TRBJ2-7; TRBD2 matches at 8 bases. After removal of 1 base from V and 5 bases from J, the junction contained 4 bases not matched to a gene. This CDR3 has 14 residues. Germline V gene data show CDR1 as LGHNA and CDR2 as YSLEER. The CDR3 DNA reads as TGCGCCAGCAGCCAAGGACTAGCGAGGGACGAGCAGTACTTC. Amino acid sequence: CASSQGLARDEQYF.

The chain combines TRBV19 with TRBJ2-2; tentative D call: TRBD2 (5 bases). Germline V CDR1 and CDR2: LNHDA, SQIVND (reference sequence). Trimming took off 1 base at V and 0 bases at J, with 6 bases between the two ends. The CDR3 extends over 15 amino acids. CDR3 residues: CASSIAGTNTGELFF. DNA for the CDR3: TGTGCCAGTAGTATAGCCGGGACGAACACCGGGGAGCTGTTTTTT.

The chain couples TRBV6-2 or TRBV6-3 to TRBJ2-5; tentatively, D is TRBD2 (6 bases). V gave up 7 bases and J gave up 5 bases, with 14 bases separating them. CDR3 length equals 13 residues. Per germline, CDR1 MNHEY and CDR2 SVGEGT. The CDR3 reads CASTPAGPETQYF. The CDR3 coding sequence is TGTGCCAGCACCCCCGCGGGACCGGAGACCCAGTACTTC.

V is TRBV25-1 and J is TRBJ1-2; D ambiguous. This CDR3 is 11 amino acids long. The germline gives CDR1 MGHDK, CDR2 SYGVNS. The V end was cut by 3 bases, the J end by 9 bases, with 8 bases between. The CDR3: CASSDSSRYTF. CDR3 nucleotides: TGTGCCAGCAGTGATTCTAGCCGCTACACCTTC.

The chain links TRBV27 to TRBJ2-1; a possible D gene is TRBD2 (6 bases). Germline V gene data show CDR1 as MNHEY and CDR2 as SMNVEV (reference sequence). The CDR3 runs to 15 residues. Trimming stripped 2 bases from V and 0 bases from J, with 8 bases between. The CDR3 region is CASSLAGSSYNEQFF. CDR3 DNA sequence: TGTGCCAGCAGTTTAGCGGGATCCTCCTACAATGAGCAGTTCTTC.

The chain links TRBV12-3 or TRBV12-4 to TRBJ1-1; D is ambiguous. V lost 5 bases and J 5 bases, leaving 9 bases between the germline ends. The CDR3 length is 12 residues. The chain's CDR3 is CASSQPGTEAFF. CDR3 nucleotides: TGTGCCAGCAGTCAACCGGGTACTGAAGCTTTCTTT.

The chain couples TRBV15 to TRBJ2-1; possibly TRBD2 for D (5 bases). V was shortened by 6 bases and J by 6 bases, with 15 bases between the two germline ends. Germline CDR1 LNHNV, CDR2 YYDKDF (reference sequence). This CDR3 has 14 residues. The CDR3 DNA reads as TGTGCCACCAGAGTCGGCGGGCCTGCCAATGAGCAGTTCTTC. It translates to CATRVGGPANEQFF.

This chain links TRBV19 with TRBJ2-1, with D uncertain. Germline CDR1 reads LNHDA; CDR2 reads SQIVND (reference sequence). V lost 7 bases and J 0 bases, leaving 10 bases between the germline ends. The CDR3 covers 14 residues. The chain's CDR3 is CASTSKSSYNEQFF. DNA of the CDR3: TGTGCCAGTACCTCGAAGAGCTCCTACAATGAGCAGTTCTTC.

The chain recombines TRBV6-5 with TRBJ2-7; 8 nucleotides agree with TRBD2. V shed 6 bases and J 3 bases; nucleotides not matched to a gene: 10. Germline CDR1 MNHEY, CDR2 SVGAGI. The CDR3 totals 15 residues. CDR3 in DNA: TGTGCCAGCAGGCCTACTAGCGGCTTCTACTACGAGCAGTACTTC. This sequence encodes CASRPTSGFYYEQYF.

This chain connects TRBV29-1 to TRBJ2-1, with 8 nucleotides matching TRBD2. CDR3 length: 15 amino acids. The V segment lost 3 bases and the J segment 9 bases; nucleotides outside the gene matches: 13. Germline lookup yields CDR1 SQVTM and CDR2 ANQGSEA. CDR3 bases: TGCAGCGTTGATTTGGTCGGGAGGGCCTGGGGTGAGCAGTTCTTC. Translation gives CSVDLVGRAWGEQFF.

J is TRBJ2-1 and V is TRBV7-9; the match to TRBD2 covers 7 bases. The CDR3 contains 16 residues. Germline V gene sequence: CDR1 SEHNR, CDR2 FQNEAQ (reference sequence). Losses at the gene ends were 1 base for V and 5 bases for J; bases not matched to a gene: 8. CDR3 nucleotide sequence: TGTGCCAGCAGCTTAGGGGGACTACCCGTGAACAATGAGCAGTTCTTC. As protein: CASSLGGLPVNNEQFF.

CDR3: CATSDRTGNLETQYF. Written as DNA, the CDR3 is TGTGCCACCAGTGACAGGACAGGGAACTTAGAGACCCAGTACTTC. The chain links TRBV24-1 to TRBJ2-5; 8 bases match TRBD1. Germline V gives CDR1 KGHDR, CDR2 SFDVKD. The V and J ends lost 4 bases and 4 bases, in that order; junction bases with no gene match: 7. This CDR3 is 15 amino acids long.

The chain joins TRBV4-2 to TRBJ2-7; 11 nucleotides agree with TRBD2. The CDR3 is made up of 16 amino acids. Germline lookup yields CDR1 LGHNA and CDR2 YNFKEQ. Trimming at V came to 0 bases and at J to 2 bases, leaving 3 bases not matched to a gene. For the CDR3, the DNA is TGTGCCAGCAGCCAAGAACTAGCGGGAGCCCCCTACGAGCAGTACTTC. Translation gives CASSQELAGAPYEQYF.

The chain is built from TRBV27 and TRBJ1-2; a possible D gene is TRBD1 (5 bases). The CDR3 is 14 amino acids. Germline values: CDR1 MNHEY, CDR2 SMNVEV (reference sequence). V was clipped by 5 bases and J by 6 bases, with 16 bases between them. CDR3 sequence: CASSPQGFRDGYTF. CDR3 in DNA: TGTGCCAGCAGTCCCCAGGGCTTCAGAGATGGCTACACCTTC.

CDR3 sequence reads: CASSPKGLVYLGEQFF. CDR3 nucleotide sequence: TGTGCCAGCAGTCCAAAAGGACTAGTCTATCTAGGTGAGCAGTTCTTC. V and J are TRBV6-2 or TRBV6-3 and TRBJ2-1, with TRBD2 matching 7 bases. Germline CDR1 and CDR2: MNHEY and SVGEGT. The CDR3 runs 16 residues. The junction had 16 bases not matched to a gene; V was cut back by 5 bases and J by 9 bases.

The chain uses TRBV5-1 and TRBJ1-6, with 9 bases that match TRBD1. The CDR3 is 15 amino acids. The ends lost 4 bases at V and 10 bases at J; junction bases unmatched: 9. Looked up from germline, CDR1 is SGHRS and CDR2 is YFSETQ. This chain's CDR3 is CASSPWTGEESPLHF. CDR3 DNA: TGCGCCAGCAGCCCGTGGACAGGGGAGGAATCACCCCTCCACTTT.